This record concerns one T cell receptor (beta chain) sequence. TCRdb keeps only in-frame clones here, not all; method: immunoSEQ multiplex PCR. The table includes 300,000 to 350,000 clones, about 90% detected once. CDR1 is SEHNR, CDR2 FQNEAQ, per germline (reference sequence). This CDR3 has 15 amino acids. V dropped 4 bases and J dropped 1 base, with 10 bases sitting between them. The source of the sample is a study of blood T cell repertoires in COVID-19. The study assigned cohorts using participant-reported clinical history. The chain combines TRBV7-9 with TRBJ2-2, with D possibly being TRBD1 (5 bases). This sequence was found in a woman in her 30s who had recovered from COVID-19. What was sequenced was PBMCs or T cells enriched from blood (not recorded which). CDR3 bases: TGTGCCAGCAGCTCTGGGGCAGTGAACACCGGGGAGCTGTTTTTT. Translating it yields CASSSGAVNTGELFF.